This entry features one TCR beta chain sequence. Its antigen is not identified. This sample was taken from a study of CD4 T cells in relation to SARS-CoV-2 and coronaviruses. Overall study context: After about nine days of antigen culture, PBMC TCR beta CDR3s were sequenced. Convalescent patients were 8 males and 4 females; two were Hispanic.

The study's findings and limits: Crossreactive clones expanded significantly less to SARS-CoV-2 than monoreactive clones.

The V end was cut by 0 bases, the J end by 5 bases, with 14 bases between. The germline V gene encodes CDR1 SGHDT and CDR2 YYEEEE. This CDR3 is built from 15 residues. Clones were sequenced by immunoSEQ multiplex PCR, and TCRdb holds only the in-frame ones, with some missing. The table includes 35,000 to 50,000 clones, over 75% detected once. The clonotype comes from an adult with COVID-19. Sequences were obtained from naive CD4+ T cells from PBMCs, cultured in vitro. Stated subset: naive CD4+ T cells isolated by negative enrichment. The chain employs TRBV5-6 and TRBJ2-5, with D possibly called TRBD1 or TRBD2 (7 bases each). DNA for the CDR3: TGTGCCAGCAGCTTGGCAGGTCAGGGGGGGGAGACCCAGTACTTC. Translation gives CASSLAGQGGETQYF.